This T cell receptor (beta chain) comes out of a study of blood T cells in healthy people across ages. For the second PCR, which ran for about 6 to 11 cycles, a sample-barcoded 5' primer and a J-beta primer mix were used. TCRdb re-derived calls from the 5' RACE reads in MiXCR, one entry per CDR3 protein. The repertoire holds fewer than 2,000,000 distinct CDR3 sequences, with roughly 43% as singletons. This CDR3 is 14 amino acids long. CDR1 is MGHRA and CDR2 is YSYEKL in the germline V gene. The TCR originated in a human donor in good health. The sequencing input was blood. This sequence joins TRBV4-1 and TRBJ2-1; D remains ambiguous. The J call may be mistaken, given a closer DNA end match to TRBJ2-7. The CDR3 DNA follows: TGCGCCAGCAGCCAAGATTCCAGCATCAATGAGCAGTACTTC. Amino acids: CASSQDSSINEQYF.